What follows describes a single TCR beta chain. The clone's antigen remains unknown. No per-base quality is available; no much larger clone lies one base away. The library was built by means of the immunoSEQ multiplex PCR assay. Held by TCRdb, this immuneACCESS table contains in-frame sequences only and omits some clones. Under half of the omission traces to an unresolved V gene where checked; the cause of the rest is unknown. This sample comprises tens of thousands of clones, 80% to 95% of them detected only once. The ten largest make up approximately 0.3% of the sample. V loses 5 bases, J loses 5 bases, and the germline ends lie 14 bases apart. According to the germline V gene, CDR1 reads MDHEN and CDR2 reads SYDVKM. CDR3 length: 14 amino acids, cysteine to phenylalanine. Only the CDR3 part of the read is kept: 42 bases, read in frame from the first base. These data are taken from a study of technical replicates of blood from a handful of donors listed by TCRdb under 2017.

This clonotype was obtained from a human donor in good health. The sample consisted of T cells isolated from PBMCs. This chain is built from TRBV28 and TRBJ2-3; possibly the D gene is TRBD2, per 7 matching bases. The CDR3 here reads CASSLSRGGDTQYF. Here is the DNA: TGTGCCAGCAGTCTGTCTAGGGGGGGAGATACGCAGTATTTT.